This T cell receptor beta chain comes out of a study of blood T cells in healthy people across ages. Broader study findings: TCR beta diversity per million T cells fell roughly linearly with age. Long-lived donors had more naive CD4+ cells and higher diversity than aged donors.

This clonotype was detected many times. Antigen specificity is unknown. With a J-beta primer mix and a sample-barcoded 5' primer, a second PCR ran about 7 to 12 cycles. Every cDNA molecule carried a tag from a template-switch adaptor bearing 12 random nucleotides. All samples gave at least 3 million CDR3-containing paired-end reads. TCRdb itself ran the 5' RACE reads through MiXCR, one entry per CDR3 protein. The profile shows 1.5 million to 2 million distinct CDR3 sequences, 28% of them singletons. V shed 3 bases and J 2 bases; nucleotides not matched to a gene: 13. The CDR3 length is 18 residues. This chain links TRBV12-3 or TRBV12-4 with TRBJ2-1, with 7 positions matching TRBD2. This receptor was taken from a young woman in good health. The material sequenced was blood. CDR3 residues: CASSFRVGRLDTYNEQFF. In nucleotides, the CDR3 is TGTGCCAGCAGTTTTAGGGTCGGGAGGCTCGATACCTACAATGAGCAGTTCTTC.